These 20 T cell receptor beta chains were all obtained from the same sample, sequenced in a study of post-analysis software for immune sequencing data. Study results and limitations: TRBV5-6, TRBV5-1 and TRBV20-1 belonged to a set of roughly five TRBV segments that were more frequent in patients than controls.

No antigen is known for these receptors. Unique molecular identifiers had been added to the TCR beta cDNA libraries. TCRdb called the PCR reads again in MiXCR, with one record for every CDR3 protein. The data show about 540,000 distinct CDR3 sequences, 34% seen once. Sequenced: blood. Receptor source: a girl younger than 18 with multiple sclerosis.

V is TRBV18 and J is TRBJ2-1, with D perhaps assigned TRBD1 or TRBD2 (6 bases each). This CDR3 is 18 amino acids long. Germline V gene lookup returns CDR1 KGHSH and CDR2 LQKENI. V lost 1 base, J lost 0 bases, and 16 bases lay in between. The CDR3 is CASSPLQSRGHSYNEQFF. CDR3 sequence (DNA): TGTGCCAGCTCACCACTCCAGAGCCGGGGGCACTCCTACAATGAGCAGTTCTTC.

The rearrangement links TRBV2 to TRBJ2-3; TRBD1 matches 7 bases. Trimming at V came to 8 bases and at J to 3 bases, leaving 8 bases not matched to a gene. This CDR3 is built from 14 residues. The V gene's germline CDR1 is SNHLY and CDR2 FYNNEI. DNA for the CDR3: TGTGCCAGCCTTCGGACAGGTTATACAGATACGCAGTATTTT. Translating it yields CASLRTGYTDTQYF.

The chain joins TRBV5-1 to TRBJ2-2; 7 bases are shared with TRBD1. Germline V gene sequence: CDR1 SGHRS, CDR2 YFSETQ. This CDR3 is 16 amino acids long. V shed 0 bases and J 6 bases; nucleotides not matched to a gene: 8. This chain's CDR3 is CASSLGPRQGAGELFF. The CDR3 nucleotides are TGCGCCAGCAGCTTGGGGCCCCGACAGGGCGCCGGGGAGCTGTTTTTT. Variable domain in full (rest from reference TRBV5-1 and TRBJ2-2): KAGVTQTPRYLIKTRGQQVTLSCSPISGHRSVSWYQQTPGQGLQFLFEYFSETQRNKGNFPGRFSGRQFSNSRSEMNVSTLELGDSALYLCASSLGPRQGAGELFFGEGSRLTVL.

This clonotype was detected only a few times. The gene calls are TRBV7-9 and TRBJ2-2, with D perhaps TRBD2 (6 bases). Per germline, CDR1 SEHNR and CDR2 FQNEAQ (reference sequence). The CDR3 covers 14 residues. Deletions cut 5 bases from V and 6 bases from J, with 13 bases between. This CDR3 reads CASSNPTGAGELFF. The CDR3 DNA follows: TGTGCCAGCAGCAATCCCACGGGAGCCGGGGAGCTGTTTTTT.

This clonotype was recorded at least ten times. CDR3 coding DNA: TGTGCCATCACCGGGACAGGGGGAGGTGGTACGCAGTATTTT. Its translation is CAITGTGGGGTQYF. The chain links TRBV10-3 to TRBJ2-3; TRBD1 matches 11 bases. Trimming removed 7 bases from V and 8 bases from J; junction bases left unmatched: 8. The CDR3 extends over 14 amino acids. In germline, CDR1 is ENHRY, CDR2 SYGVKD.

Only a few counts were recorded for this clonotype. The gene calls are TRBV5-5 and TRBJ2-5; 8 bases map to TRBD1. V was clipped by 4 bases and J by 5 bases; unmatched bases: 10. CDR1 and CDR2 from the germline V gene are SGHKS and YYEKEE (reference sequence). The CDR3 loop spans 15 amino acids. CDR3 in DNA: TGTGCCAGCAGCACTACCGGACAGGGTGGCGAGACCCAGTACTTC. It is translated as CASSTTGQGGETQYF.

The chain links TRBV6-5 to TRBJ2-5, with TRBD2 identical over 9 bases. The CDR3 has 16 amino acids. V dropped 0 bases and J dropped 5; count of bases not matched to a gene: 7. CDR1 is MNHEY and CDR2 is SVGAGI in the germline V gene. This CDR3 reads CASSYSLVAGEETQYF. The DNA of the CDR3 is TGTGCCAGCAGTTACTCGTTGGTAGCGGGGGAGGAGACCCAGTACTTC.

The chain joins TRBV5-1 to TRBJ2-2; D call uncertain. In germline, CDR1 is SGHRS, CDR2 YFSETQ. The CDR3 runs to 15 residues. The ends were cut back, 2 bases at V and 3 bases at J, with 11 bases in the middle. CDR3 residues: CASSFRTWDTGELFF. The CDR3, as DNA: TGCGCCAGCAGCTTCCGGACGTGGGACACCGGGGAGCTGTTTTTT.

This clonotype came up a few times. The V call is TRBV5-1, the J call TRBJ1-2; 8 positions agree with TRBD1. CDR3 size: 18 residues. Looked up from germline, CDR1 is SGHRS and CDR2 is YFSETQ. Trimming removed 2 bases from V and 3 bases from J; junction bases left unmatched: 15. CDR3 in amino acids: CASSFRSPGGFLDYGYTF. As DNA, the CDR3 is TGCGCCAGCAGCTTTCGGTCTCCAGGGGGCTTCTTGGACTATGGCTACACCTTC.

This clonotype was observed once. This may come from a read error, since a much larger clone is one base off. J is TRBJ2-7 and V is TRBV29-1; D could derive from TRBD1 or TRBD2 (5 bases each). Judging by the DNA end, TRBJ2-5 fits better; the J call may be wrong. This CDR3 region has 14 residues. The germline V gene encodes CDR1 SQVTM and CDR2 ANQGSEA. CDR3 nucleotide sequence: TGCAGCTCTGGAGGCAGTGGGGGATGGGAGACCCAGTACTTC. Its translation is CSSGGSGGWETQYF.

In this sample, this clonotype turned up a few times. The chain combines TRBV5-1 with TRBJ1-1; TRBD1 might be the D (6 bases). Deletions cut 0 bases from V and 3 bases from J, with 9 bases between. The CDR3 runs 14 residues. The germline V gene has CDR1 SGHRS and CDR2 YFSETQ. DNA for the CDR3: TGCGCCAGCAGCTTGGCCAGGGGATACACTGAAGCTTTCTTT. It codes for CASSLARGYTEAFF.

The chain employs TRBV7-9 and TRBJ2-1, with D possibly being TRBD2 (5 bases). Trimming stripped 6 bases from V and 8 bases from J, with 11 bases between. CDR3 size: 12 residues. CDR1 is SEHNR and CDR2 is FQNEAQ in the germline V gene (reference sequence). CDR3 sequence: CASSSLGYEQFF. Written as DNA, the CDR3 is TGTGCCAGCAGTTCACTAGGCTATGAGCAGTTCTTC. The whole variable domain, filled in from reference TRBV7-9 and TRBJ2-1, reads DTGVSQNPRHKITKRGQNVTFRCDPISEHNRLYWYRQTLGQGPEFLTYFQNEAQLEKSRLLSDRFSAERPKGSFSTLEIQRTEQGDSAMYLCASSSLGYEQFFGPGTRLTVL.

This chain connects TRBV4-1 to TRBJ1-1; 9 bases match TRBD1. The CDR3 has 16 amino acids. V shed 6 bases and J 4 bases; nucleotides not matched to a gene: 12. Germline V gene lookup returns CDR1 MGHRA and CDR2 YSYEKL. The CDR3 DNA is TGCGCCAGCAGAGACCGGGACAGGGAATGGGGCACTGAAGCTTTCTTT. This gives the protein CASRDRDREWGTEAFF.

About this clonotype: Being one base from a much bigger clone, this may be a read error. The chain has TRBV29-1 and TRBJ2-5, with D perhaps TRBD2 (5 bases). The CDR3 has 17 amino acids. Germline V gives CDR1 SQVTM, CDR2 ANQGSEA. CDR3: CSVEVIWQAGYQETQYF. CDR3 nucleotides: TGCAGCGTCGAAGTCATATGGCAGGCGGGCTACCAAGAGACCCAGTACTTC.

This clonotype has just a few counts. The J gene is TRBJ2-5, the V gene TRBV7-6; 8 nucleotides align to TRBD1. Germline-derived CDR1 and CDR2 are SGHVS and FNYEAQ. The V and J ends lost 5 bases and 5 bases, in that order; junction bases with no gene match: 7. The CDR3 covers 14 residues. The CDR3 nucleotides read TGTGCCAGCAGCCCAGCAGGGGGCTCGGAGACCCAGTACTTC. Translating gives CASSPAGGSETQYF.

The chain joins TRBV20-1 to TRBJ2-5; 9 nucleotides agree with TRBD2. The CDR3 is 18 amino acids. Germline V gives CDR1 DFQATT, CDR2 SNEGSKA (reference sequence). V was clipped by 3 bases and J by 5 bases; unmatched bases: 19. The CDR3 coding sequence is TGCAGTGCTAGTGTTGCGGCTAGCGGGGACCTTTTGGGGGAGACCCAGTACTTC. As protein: CSASVAASGDLLGETQYF.

This clonotype was seen only a few times. The rearrangement links TRBV5-1 to TRBJ2-7, with D perhaps TRBD1 (6 bases). Germline V gene data show CDR1 as SGHRS and CDR2 as YFSETQ. CDR3 length: 17 residues. V lost 4 bases, J lost 5 bases, and 25 bases lay in between. The CDR3 coding sequence is TGCGCCAGCAGCGTCGAGGGACACCTTGGTGGTCCTGACGAGCAGTACTTC. Translating gives CASSVEGHLGGPDEQYF.

The chain uses TRBV20-1 and TRBJ1-6; 7 bases align to TRBD1. This CDR3 has 14 residues. V lost 6 bases, J lost 7 bases, and 9 bases stayed unmatched. The germline V gene has CDR1 DFQATT and CDR2 SNEGSKA (reference sequence). Here the CDR3 DNA reads TGCAGTGCAGTGAACAGGGGTAAGAATTCACCCCTCCACTTT. Its translation is CSAVNRGKNSPLHF.

This clonotype was seen ten or more times. V usage is TRBV20-1 and J usage is TRBJ2-3; the match to TRBD2 covers 8 bases. CDR1 is DFQATT, CDR2 SNEGSKA, per germline (reference sequence). With 6 bases clipped from V and 6 bases from J, the junction kept 17 bases outside the gene matches. CDR3 size: 16 residues. The CDR3 DNA is TGCAGTGCCAAAACACCCGGGACTAGGGAAACGGATACGCAGTATTTT. Its protein is CSAKTPGTRETDTQYF.

This clonotype was seen a few times. J is TRBJ2-1 and V is TRBV12-3 or TRBV12-4; 7 positions agree with TRBD1. V trimming: 7 bases; J trimming: 8 bases; junction bases outside the gene matches: 8. This CDR3 comprises 13 residues. Written as DNA, the CDR3 is TGTGCCAGCAAGACAGGGCGGTTGGATGAGCAGTTCTTC. It translates to CASKTGRLDEQFF.